Below, 19 T cell receptor beta chains from the same sample are listed, as sequenced in a study of T cells in Graves' hyperthyroidism and ophthalmopathy. What was amplified from RNA transcripts were TCR beta CDR3 regions. A first-round RT-PCR of the TCR CDR3 used the HTBI primer set. Each CDR3 protein is one row after TCRdb ran MiXCR on the multiplex PCR reads. The sample includes hundreds of thousands of distinct CDR3 sequences, about 16% of them seen just once. Source material: blood. These receptors were taken from a woman in her twenties or thirties with Graves' hyperthyroidism.

This chain joins TRBV3-1 and TRBJ2-6; a weak D match, TRBD1 (5 bases). This CDR3 is 16 amino acids long. Between the trimmed V and J ends, which lost 4 bases and 3 bases, there was a span of 13 bases. Germline lookup yields CDR1 LGHDT and CDR2 YNNKEL (reference sequence). The CDR3 DNA is TGTGCCAGCAGCCTAAAGTCAGGGCTTGGGGCCAACGTCCTGACTTTC. It translates to CASSLKSGLGANVLTF.

This clonotype showed up many times. The CDR3 protein is CAWSVSGGDEQFF. As DNA, the CDR3 is TGTGCCTGGAGTGTGTCGGGTGGTGATGAGCAGTTCTTC. V and J are TRBV30 and TRBJ2-1; no definite D call. Germline assignment: CDR1 GTSNPN and CDR2 SVGIG (reference sequence). V gave up 0 bases and J gave up 8 bases, with 11 bases separating them. The CDR3 is made up of 13 amino acids.

The rearrangement uses TRBV20-1 and TRBJ1-4, with a possible D match to TRBD1 (5 bases). Germline loops: CDR1 DFQATT, CDR2 SNEGSKA (reference sequence). The CDR3 length is 13 residues. V was clipped by 6 bases and J by 4 bases, with 12 bases between them. CDR3 in amino acids: CSALGGGNEKLFF. Written as DNA, the CDR3 is TGCAGTGCCTTGGGGGGGGGTAATGAAAAACTGTTTTTT.

This clonotype was seen ten or more times. The J gene is TRBJ1-4, the V gene TRBV6-1; a possible D gene is TRBD1 (6 bases). Trimming shortened V by 5 bases and J by 10 bases, and 14 bases separated the two germline ends. CDR1 and CDR2 (germline): MNHNS, SASEGT. This CDR3 has 13 residues. The CDR3 loop is CASSYSGGGKLFF. Written as DNA, the CDR3 is TGTGCCAGCAGTTATAGCGGAGGGGGAAAACTGTTTTTT.

This clonotype appeared many times. V gene TRBV7-9 combines with J gene TRBJ1-2; D gene ambiguous. Germline values: CDR1 SEHNR, CDR2 FQNEAQ (reference sequence). The CDR3 contains 15 residues. Deletions cut 1 base from V and 9 bases from J, with 18 bases between. The CDR3 DNA is TGTGCCAGCAGCTTAGATGGTAGGCCCACCGGGAGCTACACCTTC. It is translated as CASSLDGRPTGSYTF.

Ten or more counts support this clonotype. The rearrangement uses TRBV15 and TRBJ1-1, with TRBD1 matching over 8 bases. V trimming: 0 bases; J trimming: 12 bases; junction bases outside the gene matches: 3. The CDR3 totals 12 residues. Germline V gene sequence: CDR1 LNHNV, CDR2 YYDKDF (reference sequence). The CDR3 nucleotides are TGTGCCACCAGCAGAGATCAGGGGGCAACTTTCTTT. Translating it yields CATSRDQGATFF.

This clonotype was observed at least ten times. The chain recombines TRBV7-9 with TRBJ2-3; weak D call: TRBD1 (5 bases). CDR1 SEHNR and CDR2 FQNEAQ come from the germline V gene (reference sequence). The CDR3 is 15 amino acids. V was shortened by 5 bases and J by 1 base, with 13 bases between the two germline ends. The CDR3 nucleotides read TGTGCCAGCAGCGCGGACAAGGCCGGCACAGATACGCAGTATTTT. Translated: CASSADKAGTDTQYF.

This clonotype has a handful of counts. The chain carries TRBV29-1 and TRBJ1-1; 7 bases line up with TRBD1. The V gene's germline CDR1 is SQVTM and CDR2 ANQGSEA. The CDR3 has 13 amino acids. Germline trimming cut 7 bases from V and 0 bases from J; bases unmatched to any gene: 5. This chain's CDR3 is CSGGTEMNTEAFF. CDR3 DNA sequence: TGCAGCGGGGGGACAGAGATGAACACTGAAGCTTTCTTT.

This sequence joins TRBV11-1 and TRBJ2-1, with D perhaps TRBD2 (6 bases). Germline V CDR1 and CDR2: SGHAT, FQDESV (reference sequence). V was clipped by 5 bases and J by 10 bases, with 21 bases between them. The CDR3 contains 15 residues. The DNA of the CDR3 is TGTGCCAGCAGCCTGGGACTGCCTGGAAGATACGAGCAGTTCTTC. It specifies CASSLGLPGRYEQFF.

Concerning this clonotype itself: A much bigger clone sits one base away, suggesting this may be a read error. The genes are TRBV6-2 or TRBV6-3 and TRBJ1-3; 9 bases align to TRBD1. Losses at the gene ends were 2 bases for V and 3 bases for J; bases not matched to a gene: 2. The CDR3 consists of 15 residues. The germline gives CDR1 MNHEY, CDR2 SVGEGT. The CDR3 is CASSYGTGFGNTIYF. The CDR3 DNA reads as TGTGCCAGCAGTTACGGGACAGGGTTTGGAAACACCATATATTTT.

The chain recombines TRBV6-1 with TRBJ1-4; D may be TRBD1 (6 bases). The CDR3 runs to 16 residues. Germline CDR1 and CDR2: MNHNS and SASEGT. Trimming shortened V by 5 bases and J by 8 bases, and 21 bases separated the two germline ends. CDR3 region: CASSSRGGFTPEKLFF. In DNA form, the CDR3 reads TGTGCCAGCAGTTCCCGTGGGGGCTTTACGCCCGAAAAACTGTTTTTT.

This clonotype was observed a single time. A read error is possible here, since a much larger clone lies one base away. The rearrangement uses TRBV2 and TRBJ2-1; D is perhaps TRBD2 (6 bases). The CDR3 has 11 amino acids. Germline V lookup: CDR1 SNHLY, CDR2 FYNNEI. The CDR3 DNA follows: TGTGGCGGCGGGAATTACAATGAGCAGATCTTC. Translated, it gives CGGGNYNEQIF.

This clonotype has just a few counts. This chain uses TRBV12-5 with TRBJ2-3, with TRBD2 as a possible D gene (6 bases). V lost 3 bases, J lost 7 bases, and 26 bases lay in between. The CDR3 contains 18 residues. Germline CDR1 LGHNT, CDR2 FRNRAP. The CDR3 region has the DNA TGTGCTAGTGGTTTCCTGCCGGTGGGCGGGATACACGGATATACGCAGTATTTT. This translates into CASGFLPVGGIHGYTQYF. The variable domain in full, with the rest retrieved from reference TRBV12-5 and TRBJ2-3, is DARVTQTPRHKVTEMGQEVTMRCQPILGHNTVFWYRQTMMQGLELLAYFRNRAPLDDSGMPKDRFSAEMPDATLATLKIQPSEPRDSAVYFCASGFLPVGGIHGYTQYFGPGTRLTVL.

In its sample, this clonotype was seen many times. The chain uses TRBV20-1 and TRBJ2-1, with D maybe TRBD1 (6 bases). This CDR3 is 16 amino acids long. The V gene lost 5 bases and the J gene lost 7 bases, with 24 bases spanning the gap. CDR1 is DFQATT and CDR2 is SNEGSKA in the germline V gene (reference sequence). CDR3 sequence: CSAQPTPRGSPNEQFF. The DNA of the CDR3 is TGCAGTGCTCAACCCACCCCCAGGGGATCGCCAAATGAGCAGTTCTTC.

This clonotype was picked up a small number of times. The CDR3 DNA reads TGCGCCAGCAGCTCGAGGGACGAGCAGTACTTC. Translated, it gives CASSSRDEQYF. This chain connects TRBV5-1 to TRBJ2-7; weak D call: TRBD2 (5 bases). Germline CDR1 is SGHRS and CDR2 is YFSETQ. This CDR3 contains 11 residues. V lost 3 bases and J 5 bases, leaving 6 bases between the germline ends.

The table lists this clonotype with a few counts. The chain has TRBV4-2 and TRBJ2-3, with 7 bases fitting TRBD2. CDR1 is LGHNA and CDR2 is YNFKEQ in the germline V gene. The CDR3 consists of 16 residues. J gave up 2 bases and V 1 base, and 6 bases lay outside the gene matches. The CDR3 DNA reads TGTGCCAGCAGCCAAGTACAGCGGGGTACCACAGATACGCAGTATTTT. Translating it yields CASSQVQRGTTDTQYF.

The CDR3 region is CASSQRSGGVNNEQFF. CDR3 coding DNA: TGTGCCAGCAGCCAAAGGTCCGGGGGGGTTAACAATGAGCAGTTCTTC. V gene TRBV14 combines with J gene TRBJ2-1; 8 nucleotides line up with TRBD2. V lost 2 bases to trimming and J lost 5 bases; unmatched junction nucleotides: 8. The CDR3 is 16 residues long. From germline, CDR1 is SGHDN and CDR2 FVKESK.

Worth noting for this clonotype: Relative to the germline gene, one junction end is altered; a read error may explain this. The rearrangement joins TRBV18 to TRBJ1-2; D gene ambiguous. Germline CDR1 reads KGHSH; CDR2 reads LQKENI. The CDR3 sequence is 14 residues long. CDR3 sequence reads: CASLPNIDSWDYTF. The CDR3 coding sequence is TGTGCCAGCTTACCAAATATAGATTCGTGGGACTACACCTTC.

V usage is TRBV5-4 and J usage is TRBJ2-2; D gene unclear. V was pared by 4 bases and J by 6 bases, with 13 bases between. Germline V CDR1 and CDR2: SGHNT, YYREEE (reference sequence). This CDR3 comprises 14 residues. The CDR3 loop reads CASSRPLVAGELFF. CDR3 in DNA: TGTGCCAGCAGCAGGCCCCTAGTTGCCGGGGAGCTGTTTTTT.